The entry below gives a single T cell receptor beta chain sequence along with its context. Antigen specificity is unknown. This specimen belongs to a study of T cells in Graves' hyperthyroidism and ophthalmopathy. General observations from the study: The majority of expanded thyroid clonotypes above 0.001 also appeared in blood. Stable hyperthyroidism and ophthalmopathy were separated using 13 V-J signatures.

The V and J ends lost 3 bases and 5 bases respectively, with 11 bases between them. Per germline, CDR1 DFQATT and CDR2 SNEGSKA (reference sequence). This CDR3 comprises 12 residues. It was RNA transcripts that yielded the amplified TCR beta CDR3 regions. With the HTBI primer set, the TCR CDR3 went through a first round of RT-PCR. TCRdb re-called the multiplex PCR reads through MiXCR, storing one row per CDR3 protein. The sample contains roughly 500,000 distinct CDR3 sequences, 40% to 50% of which appear only once. Patients showing uncontrolled infection, other autoimmune disease, pregnancy or lactation were ineligible. Orbital computed tomography, thyroid ultrasound, serum thyroxine and TRAb, and clinical symptoms together informed the diagnoses.

This rearrangement joins TRBV20-1 to TRBJ2-7, with D possibly matching TRBD1 (6 bases). This TCR came from an adult woman with Graves' disease, either hyperthyroidism or ophthalmopathy (not recorded which). The sample taken for sequencing was peripheral blood or thyroid tissue (not recorded which). The CDR3 reads CSARQGNHEQYF. The CDR3 bases are TGCAGTGCTAGGCAGGGGAATCACGAGCAGTACTTC.